A single sample gave rise to the 14 T cell receptor beta chains below, sequenced in a study of shared clonotypes between healthy human individuals. This table comes from immunoSEQ multiplex PCR, and its TCRdb copy is limited to in-frame clones, with some not included. Here the sample spans 550,000 to 700,000 clones, around 73% being singletons. Sample: memory CD4+ T cells sorted from blood. The subset was: CD45RA-negative fraction. The source is a woman aged 25 to 39 in good health.

The chain is built from TRBV19 and TRBJ1-2; TRBD1 matches 7 bases. V shed 5 bases, J shed 2 bases, and the junction held 8 bases outside the gene matches. Germline values: CDR1 LNHDA, CDR2 SQIVND (reference sequence). The CDR3 runs to 15 residues. CDR3 sequence: CASSERQGGNYGYTF. The CDR3 DNA follows: TGTGCCAGTAGTGAGAGACAGGGCGGCAACTATGGCTACACCTTC.

V and J are TRBV11-3 and TRBJ2-3, with a possible D match to TRBD2 (6 bases). CDR3 length equals 14 residues. Trimming left V 6 bases short and J 3 bases short, with 13 bases between. Germline-derived CDR1 and CDR2 are SGHNT and YENEEA. CDR3 DNA sequence: TGTGCCAGCAGTCGCCGACTAGTAACAGATACGCAGTATTTT. Protein: CASSRRLVTDTQYF.

V and J are TRBV5-1 and TRBJ2-7; 11 nucleotides align to TRBD2. This CDR3 is 17 amino acids long. V gave up 3 bases and J gave up 0 bases; unmatched junction bases: 8. Germline CDR1 SGHRS, CDR2 YFSETQ. CDR3 loop: CASSSSSGRTFSYEQYF. CDR3 DNA: TGCGCCAGCAGCTCCTCTAGCGGGAGGACCTTCTCCTACGAGCAGTACTTC.

This clone was recorded a few times. This chain links TRBV6-6 with TRBJ1-1, with TRBD1 as a possible D gene (6 bases). The CDR3 runs to 14 residues. V was trimmed by 7 bases and J by 11 bases, leaving 23 bases between them. Germline values: CDR1 MNHNY, CDR2 SVGAGI (reference sequence). This CDR3 is CASTTDTGMWSAFF. CDR3 DNA sequence: TGTGCCAGCACCACAGATACAGGGATGTGGTCGGCTTTCTTT.

The V call is TRBV6-1, the J call TRBJ2-7; no reliable D call. Trimming pared 6 bases from V and 4 bases from J, leaving 19 bases between. There are 15 residues in the CDR3. Germline lookup yields CDR1 MNHNS and CDR2 SASEGT. The CDR3 loop reads CASREIFSPSYEQYF. The CDR3 region has the DNA TGTGCCAGCAGGGAGATTTTCTCCCCTTCGTACGAGCAGTACTTC.

This chain links TRBV28 with TRBJ2-1; 12 bases align to TRBD2. Germline V gene lookup returns CDR1 MDHEN and CDR2 SYDVKM. V shed 6 bases, J shed 6 bases, and the junction held 9 bases outside the gene matches. The CDR3 loop spans 16 amino acids. The CDR3 spells CASSPILAGGINEQFF. The CDR3 DNA reads as TGTGCCAGCAGCCCGATCCTAGCGGGAGGGATCAATGAGCAGTTCTTC.

In DNA form, the CDR3 reads TGTGCCAGCAGCGTTGGTCAGGCCAATCAGCCCCAGCATTTT. Amino acids: CASSVGQANQPQHF. The rearrangement joins TRBV9 to TRBJ1-5, with D unclear. V lost 2 bases to trimming and J lost 3 bases, with 9 bases between them. This CDR3 contains 14 residues. CDR1 is SGDLS and CDR2 is YYNGEE in the germline V gene.

The CDR3 DNA sequence: TGTGCCAGCAGTGCGGTACTAGCGGGAGGGCAAGAGACCCAGTACTTC. This translates into CASSAVLAGGQETQYF. V is TRBV2 and J is TRBJ2-5, with 13 bases lining up with TRBD2. V lost 4 bases and J lost 2; bases outside the gene matches: 4. From germline, CDR1 is SNHLY and CDR2 FYNNEI. The CDR3 is 16 amino acids.

Concerning this clone: A read error may account for a junction end that differs from germline. The gene calls are TRBV19 and TRBJ2-5, with 9 bases aligning to TRBD2. The CDR3 is made up of 15 amino acids. Looked up from germline, CDR1 is LNHDA and CDR2 is SQIVND (reference sequence). This chain's CDR3 is CASSIRLAAQETRYF. DNA for the CDR3: TGTGCCAGTAGTATACGACTAGCGGCCCAAGAGACCCGGTACTTC.

This chain uses TRBV28 with TRBJ1-2; perhaps TRBD1 as D (5 bases). CDR3 length: 15 amino acids. Trimming took 5 bases from V and 8 from J, leaving 21 bases between them. Germline loops: CDR1 MDHEN, CDR2 SYDVKM. The CDR3 DNA reads as TGTGCCAGCAGTGCCTATGAGGGGCCAGCGGGGGGCTACACCTTC. The encoded protein is CASSAYEGPAGGYTF.

The rearrangement links TRBV10-2 to TRBJ2-5; D unclear. Trimming cost V 4 bases and J 1 base, with 10 bases left between them. The CDR3 totals 14 residues. Germline V lookup: CDR1 WSHSY, CDR2 SAAADI. The CDR3 is CASSGMRRQETQYF. The DNA for the CDR3 is TGCGCCAGCAGTGGAATGCGGCGCCAAGAGACCCAGTACTTC.

The J gene is TRBJ2-5, the V gene TRBV7-6, with D tentatively TRBD2 (6 bases). Germline CDR1 and CDR2: SGHVS and FNYEAQ. V lost 9 bases and J 2 bases, leaving 19 bases between the germline ends. This CDR3 is 15 amino acids long. As DNA, the CDR3 is TGTGCCAGTACCCAACGGGGACTCACGCAAGAGACCCAGTACTTC. As protein: CASTQRGLTQETQYF. Combining the CDR3 with reference TRBV7-6 and TRBJ2-5 gives the whole variable domain GAGVSQSPRYKVTKRGQDVALRCDPISGHVSLYWYRQALGQGPEFLTYFNYEAQQDKSGLPNDRFSAERPEGSISTLTIQRTEQRDSAMYRCASTQRGLTQETQYFGPGTRLLVL.

This chain uses TRBV30 with TRBJ2-3, with D perhaps matching TRBD2 (6 bases). CDR3 length equals 13 residues. Trimming shortened V by 3 bases and J by 3 bases, and 10 bases separated the two germline ends. In germline, CDR1 is GTSNPN, CDR2 SVGIG (reference sequence). CDR3 nucleotides: TGTGCCTGGAGGGCGGAGGGGACAGATACGCAGTATTTT. Translated, it gives CAWRAEGTDTQYF.

The chain carries TRBV19 and TRBJ2-2; no clear D gene. The CDR3 runs to 14 residues. Germline V gene lookup returns CDR1 LNHDA and CDR2 SQIVND (reference sequence). Trimming took off 4 bases at V and 7 bases at J, with 13 bases between the two ends. This CDR3 reads CASSTHHVGGELFF. The CDR3 DNA is TGTGCCAGTAGTACCCACCACGTGGGCGGGGAGCTGTTTTTT.